The rows below give T cell receptor beta chains drawn from one sample of a study of blood T cells in healthy people across ages. TCRdb recomputed calls from the 5' RACE reads with MiXCR, one row per CDR3 protein. The sample comprises roughly 410,000 distinct CDR3 sequences, 45% to 65% of which are singletons, and 45% to 65% rests with the top ten. The sequenced sample was blood. All receptors come from a man aged 55 to 70 in good health. Both conserved end residues are part of each CDR3.

j_call,v_call,cdr3_aa
TRBJ1-5,TRBV27,CASSLDRWNQPQHF
TRBJ1-2,TRBV28,CASSLMDLSGGYTF
TRBJ2-3,TRBV28,CASTSGWGGGTDTQYF
TRBJ2-7,TRBV29-1,CSVEDDTGSSYEQYF
TRBJ2-3,TRBV10-3,CAIRSGARADTQYF
TRBJ2-1,TRBV11-2,CASSSGTAPYNEQFF
TRBJ2-7,TRBV28,CASSTLTTSGRARSYEQYF
NA,TRBV20-1,CSALGQGLETQYF
TRBJ2-1,TRBV5-6,CASSLWQVVHNEQFF
TRBJ2-2,TRBV5-4,CASSQAPLGGELFF
TRBJ2-1,TRBV24-1,CATSEGLAGSYNEQFF
TRBJ2-1,TRBV28,CASTLLGRGNEQFF
NA,TRBV7-2,CASSPRGSGRYYYEQYF
TRBJ2-3,TRBV6-2/TRBV6-3,CASSRLGLASSTDTQYF
TRBJ2-1,TRBV6-2/TRBV6-3,CASRSIDSSYNEQFF
TRBJ2-5,TRBV20-1,CSAGLAGGPGETQYF
TRBJ2-3,TRBV29-1,CSVEWADTQYF
TRBJ1-2,TRBV14,CASSQGQPANYGYTF
NA,TRBV30,CGCQGGGNSYEQYF
TRBJ1-2,TRBV28,CASWSSVGYTF
TRBJ1-2,TRBV7-8,CASSLAAGAYGYTF
TRBJ1-4,TRBV21-1,CASSKEQDAWGEKLFF
TRBJ1-2,TRBV7-2,CASSPGQGQYYGYTF
TRBJ2-6,TRBV4-3,CACSPQGGTATGANVLTF
TRBJ1-2,TRBV7-2,CASSLELASGGYTF
TRBJ2-7,TRBV12-3/TRBV12-4,CASSLRGRGPSYEQYF
TRBJ2-3,TRBV6-5,CASRETIFLHTDTQYF
TRBJ2-3,TRBV7-2,CASSRDFTDTQYF
TRBJ1-1,TRBV28,CASSLPLRGRGHPFGTEAFF
TRBJ1-5,TRBV20-1,CSAIEGFQPQHF
TRBJ2-1,TRBV29-1,CSVAKGRGNEQFF
TRBJ2-1,TRBV5-1,CASSPHGQGSNEQFF
TRBJ2-3,TRBV5-1,CASHSGRALADTQYF
TRBJ2-3,TRBV28,CASSHGQGAFGTDTQYF
TRBJ1-2,TRBV20-1,CSARAQGQDYGYTF
TRBJ2-1,TRBV20-1,CSARVPDGHRNNEQFF
TRBJ2-1,TRBV2,CAVLGRRVTVNEQFF
NA,TRBV27,CASSLSGGGGYEQYF
TRBJ2-3,TRBV7-7,CASSLARTSGGTDTQYF
TRBJ1-2,TRBV25-1,CASSESFMQESVYGYTF
TRBJ2-3,TRBV4-1,CASSQAGLAGADTQYF
TRBJ2-1,TRBV2,CASSGTSGGTDEQFF
TRBJ2-2,TRBV6-5,CATTRLGGELFF
TRBJ2-7,TRBV7-2,CASGLVRETYEQYF
TRBJ2-7,TRBV7-9,CASSAGQTSYEQYF
TRBJ2-7,TRBV29-1,CSVYGGPHEQYF
TRBJ1-2,TRBV28,CASSSPTSGTGGYGYTF
TRBJ2-5,TRBV20-1,CSARGASGSYETQYF
TRBJ2-1,TRBV20-1,CSTRPSSYNEQFF
TRBJ2-6,TRBV29-1,CSAGTTGANVLTF
TRBJ1-2,TRBV5-1,CAGSLAVGGVNYGYTF
TRBJ1-4,TRBV20-1,CSARDWQGGEKLFF
TRBJ2-7,TRBV20-1,CSALIPGTGYEQYF
TRBJ2-1,TRBV5-1,CASSLGLADSYNEQFF
TRBJ2-1,TRBV20-1,CSAGAPDRLGEQFF